This entry lists 15 T cell receptor beta chains sequenced from one sample in a study of cytomegalovirus exposure and HLA in healthy donors. The study ran its PCR with 60 Vbeta and 13 Jbeta primers. TCRdb keeps only in-frame clones here, not all; method: immunoSEQ multiplex PCR. The sample has about 170,000 clones, around 77% seen once. The sample comprised PBMCs. The receptor set was obtained from a female donor in good health and CMV-seronegative.

The rearrangement joins TRBV28 to TRBJ1-4; no clear D gene. The length of the CDR3 is 14 residues. The germline gives CDR1 MDHEN, CDR2 SYDVKM. V was trimmed by 3 bases and J by 7 bases, leaving 12 bases between them. The CDR3 protein is CASSLGGGVEKLFF. The CDR3 coding sequence is TGTGCCAGCAGTTTGGGTGGCGGGGTTGAAAAACTGTTTTTT.

This chain joins TRBV29-1 and TRBJ2-7; D perhaps matches TRBD2 (6 bases). V lost 4 bases to trimming and J lost 5 bases, with 27 bases between them. The CDR3 has 17 amino acids. The V gene's germline CDR1 is SQVTM and CDR2 ANQGSEA. CDR3 amino acids: CSVGEPLHPSRGNEQYF. The CDR3 bases are TGCAGCGTTGGGGAGCCCCTCCACCCGAGTCGGGGGAACGAGCAGTACTTC.

This clone was counted only a few times. The chain employs TRBV6-4 and TRBJ2-3; 7 nucleotides agree with TRBD1. Losses at the gene ends were 6 bases for V and 2 bases for J; bases not matched to a gene: 5. The germline V gene has CDR1 MRHNA and CDR2 SNTAGT. The CDR3 contains 14 residues. The CDR3 is CASRIDRATDTQYF. The CDR3 nucleotides are TGTGCCAGCAGGATCGACAGGGCCACAGATACGCAGTATTTT.

This chain uses TRBV19 with TRBJ2-6, with a tentative D call TRBD1 (5 bases). The CDR3 has 16 amino acids. The germline V and J ends were trimmed by 6 bases and 4 bases, with 16 bases remaining between them. Germline CDR1 LNHDA, CDR2 SQIVND (reference sequence). The CDR3 DNA is TGTGCCAGTAGCCGTAGCCAGGGTGGAGGGGCCAACGTCCTGACTTTC. Protein sequence: CASSRSQGGGANVLTF.

The chain combines TRBV2 with TRBJ2-5; D is possibly TRBD2 (5 bases). The CDR3 covers 14 residues. Germline CDR1 reads SNHLY; CDR2 reads FYNNEI. Deletions cut 5 bases from V and 1 base from J, with 11 bases between. In DNA, the CDR3 is TGTGCCAGCAGTCAGGACTGGCGCCAAGAGACCCAGTACTTC. As protein: CASSQDWRQETQYF.

The chain recombines TRBV5-5 with TRBJ2-7, with 9 bases that match TRBD1. Per the germline V gene, CDR1 is SGHKS and CDR2 is YYEKEE (reference sequence). V lost 5 bases to trimming and J lost 2 bases; unmatched junction nucleotides: 11. CDR3 length: 16 amino acids. The CDR3 reads CASSRGMTGGPYEQYF. The CDR3 DNA sequence: TGTGCCAGCAGTCGAGGGATGACAGGGGGACCCTACGAGCAGTACTTC. Variable domain in full (rest from reference TRBV5-5 and TRBJ2-7): DAGVTQSPTHLIKTRGQQVTLRCSPISGHKSVSWYQQVLGQGPQFIFQYYEKEERGRGNFPDRFSARQFPNYSSELNVNALLLGDSALYLCASSRGMTGGPYEQYFGPGTRLTVT.

V usage is TRBV11-2 and J usage is TRBJ2-5; TRBD2 is a possible D gene (5 bases). V gave up 1 base and J gave up 5 bases, with 11 bases separating them. The germline V gene encodes CDR1 SGHAT and CDR2 FQNNGV. CDR3 length: 14 residues. The CDR3 region has the DNA TGTGCCAGCAGCTTAGCAACTCGCGGGGAGACCCAGTACTTC. Translated: CASSLATRGETQYF.

The chain employs TRBV5-4 and TRBJ2-7, with 8 bases fitting TRBD1. This CDR3 region has 14 residues. CDR1 SGHNT and CDR2 YYREEE come from the germline V gene (reference sequence). J gave up 2 bases and V 1 base, and 2 bases lay outside the gene matches. CDR3 in DNA: TGTGCCAGCAGCTTGAGGACAGGGACCTACGAGCAGTACTTC. Its translation: CASSLRTGTYEQYF.

The genes are TRBV5-4 and TRBJ1-1, with D possibly TRBD1 on 5 matching bases. Germline V lookup: CDR1 SGHNT, CDR2 YYREEE (reference sequence). V was shortened by 4 bases and J by 1 base, with 11 bases between the two germline ends. The CDR3 runs 14 residues. The CDR3 protein is CASSVRDWNTEAFF. In DNA, the CDR3 is TGTGCCAGCAGCGTTCGGGACTGGAACACTGAAGCTTTCTTT. Full variable domain (outside the CDR3, taken from reference TRBV5-4 and TRBJ1-1): ETGVTQSPTHLIKTRGQQVTLRCSSQSGHNTVSWYQQALGQGPQFIFQYYREEENGRGNFPPRFSGLQFPNYSSELNVNALELDDSALYLCASSVRDWNTEAFFGQGTRLTVV.

This clone was detected once. The chain combines TRBV5-1 with TRBJ2-1; tentative D call: TRBD2 (5 bases). With 1 base removed from V and 4 bases from J, the gap between germline ends came to 30 bases. The CDR3 is 21 amino acids. Germline V gene lookup returns CDR1 SGHRS and CDR2 YFSETQ. CDR3 amino acids: CASSLPPPSRDPTNRYNEQFF. The CDR3 nucleotides are TGCGCCAGCAGCTTGCCCCCCCCTAGCCGAGACCCCACGAATAGATACAATGAGCAGTTCTTC.

This chain uses TRBV28 with TRBJ2-1; TRBD2 aligns across 10 bases. The CDR3 is made up of 14 amino acids. V trimming: 11 bases; J trimming: 6 bases; junction bases outside the gene matches: 10. Germline loops: CDR1 MDHEN, CDR2 SYDVKM. In DNA, the CDR3 is TGTGCCTCGTCTCGGGCTAGCGGGAGCAATGAGCAGTTCTTC. Its protein is CASSRASGSNEQFF.

The chain is built from TRBV27 and TRBJ1-1; D unresolved. The CDR3 is 15 residues long. The germline V and J ends were trimmed by 0 bases and 5 bases, with 13 bases remaining between them. CDR1 MNHEY and CDR2 SMNVEV come from the germline V gene (reference sequence). The CDR3 region has the DNA TGTGCCAGCAGTTTATCGCCGGTGTTAGTGACTGAAGCTTTCTTT. Translated, it gives CASSLSPVLVTEAFF.

The CDR3 protein is CASSPREGAVNTEAFF. The CDR3 DNA follows: TGTGCCAGCAGCCCCAGAGAGGGGGCAGTGAACACTGAAGCTTTCTTT. The chain links TRBV7-9 to TRBJ1-1; 7 nucleotides align to TRBD1. Germline V CDR1 and CDR2: SEHNR, FQNEAQ (reference sequence). With 5 bases clipped from V and 0 bases from J, the junction kept 9 bases outside the gene matches. The CDR3 contains 16 residues. The whole variable domain, remainder taken from reference TRBV7-9 and TRBJ1-1, is DTGVSQNPRHKITKRGQNVTFRCDPISEHNRLYWYRQTLGQGPEFLTYFQNEAQLEKSRLLSDRFSAERPKGSFSTLEIQRTEQGDSAMYLCASSPREGAVNTEAFFGQGTRLTVV.

The CDR3 DNA follows: TGTGCCAGCAGCCTCCAGTATAACAGCACAGATACGCAGTATTTT. This sequence encodes CASSLQYNSTDTQYF. This chain links TRBV21-1 with TRBJ2-3; the table's D gene call, TRBD1, was not cross checked with the DNA. TRBV21-1 is a known pseudogene. The CDR3 sequence is 15 residues long.

This clone was seen a few times. The rearrangement joins TRBV5-6 to TRBJ1-2, with 8 positions matching TRBD1. The CDR3 is 14 residues long. Looked up from germline, CDR1 is SGHDT and CDR2 is YYEEEE. J gave up 13 bases and V 0 bases, and 11 bases lay outside the gene matches. In nucleotides, the CDR3 is TGTGCCAGCAGCTTGGAACAGGGGGTTGAGGCTACCACCTTC. This codes for CASSLEQGVEATTF.